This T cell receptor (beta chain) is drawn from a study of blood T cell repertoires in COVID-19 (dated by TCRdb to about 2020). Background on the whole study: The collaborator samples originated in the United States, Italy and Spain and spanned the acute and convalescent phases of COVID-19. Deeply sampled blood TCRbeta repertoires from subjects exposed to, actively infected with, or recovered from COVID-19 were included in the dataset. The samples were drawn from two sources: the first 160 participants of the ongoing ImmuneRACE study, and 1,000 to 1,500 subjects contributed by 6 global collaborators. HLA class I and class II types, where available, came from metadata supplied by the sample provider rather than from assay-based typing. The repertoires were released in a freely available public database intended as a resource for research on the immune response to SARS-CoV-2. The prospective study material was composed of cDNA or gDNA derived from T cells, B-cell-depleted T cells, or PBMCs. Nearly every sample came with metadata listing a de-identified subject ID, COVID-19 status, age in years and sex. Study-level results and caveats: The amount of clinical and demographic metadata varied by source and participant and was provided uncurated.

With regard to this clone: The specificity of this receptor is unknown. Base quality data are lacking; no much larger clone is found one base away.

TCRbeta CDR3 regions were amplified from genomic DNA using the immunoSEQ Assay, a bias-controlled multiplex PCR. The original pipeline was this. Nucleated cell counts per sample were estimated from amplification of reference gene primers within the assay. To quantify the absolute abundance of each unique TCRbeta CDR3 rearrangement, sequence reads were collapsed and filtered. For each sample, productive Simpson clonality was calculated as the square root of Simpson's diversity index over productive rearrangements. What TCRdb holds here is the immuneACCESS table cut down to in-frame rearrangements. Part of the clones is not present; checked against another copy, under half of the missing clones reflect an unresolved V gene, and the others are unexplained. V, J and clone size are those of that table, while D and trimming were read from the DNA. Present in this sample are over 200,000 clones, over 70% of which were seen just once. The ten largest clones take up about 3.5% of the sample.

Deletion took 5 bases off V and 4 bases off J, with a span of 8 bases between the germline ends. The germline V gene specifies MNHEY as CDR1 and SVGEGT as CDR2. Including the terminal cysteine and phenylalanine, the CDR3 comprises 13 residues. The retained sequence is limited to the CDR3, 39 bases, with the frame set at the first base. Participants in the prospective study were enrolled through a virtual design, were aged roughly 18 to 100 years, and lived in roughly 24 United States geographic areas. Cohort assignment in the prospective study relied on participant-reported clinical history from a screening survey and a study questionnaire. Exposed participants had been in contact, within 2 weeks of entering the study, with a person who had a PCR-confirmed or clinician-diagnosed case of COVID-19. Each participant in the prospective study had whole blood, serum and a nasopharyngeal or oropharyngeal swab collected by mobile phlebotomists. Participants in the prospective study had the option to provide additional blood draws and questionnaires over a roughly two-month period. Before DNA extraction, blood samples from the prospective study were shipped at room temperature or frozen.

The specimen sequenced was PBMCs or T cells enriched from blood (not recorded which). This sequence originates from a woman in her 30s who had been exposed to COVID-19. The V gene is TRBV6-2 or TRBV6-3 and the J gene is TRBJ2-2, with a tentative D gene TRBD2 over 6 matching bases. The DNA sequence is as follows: TGTGCCAGCAGTGCGGGATTCACCGGGGAGCTGTTTTTT. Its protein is CASSAGFTGELFF.